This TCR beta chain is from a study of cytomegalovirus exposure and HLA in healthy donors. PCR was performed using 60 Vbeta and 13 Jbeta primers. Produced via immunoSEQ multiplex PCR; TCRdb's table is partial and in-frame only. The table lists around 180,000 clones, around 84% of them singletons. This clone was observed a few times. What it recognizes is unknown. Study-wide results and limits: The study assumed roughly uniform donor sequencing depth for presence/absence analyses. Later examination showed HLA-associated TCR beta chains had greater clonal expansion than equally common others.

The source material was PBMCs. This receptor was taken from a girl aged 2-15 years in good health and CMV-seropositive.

The CDR3 spells CASSPGTGSYEQYF. CDR3 sequence (DNA): TGTGCCAGCAGCCCCGGGACAGGGTCCTACGAGCAGTACTTC. The chain recombines TRBV7-6 with TRBJ2-7; 9 nucleotides align to TRBD1. The CDR3 covers 14 residues. Germline trimming cut 5 bases from V and 1 base from J; bases unmatched to any gene: 3. CDR1 is SGHVS, CDR2 FNYEAQ, per germline. Full variable domain (rest looked up from reference TRBV7-6 and TRBJ2-7): GAGVSQSPRYKVTKRGQDVALRCDPISGHVSLYWYRQALGQGPEFLTYFNYEAQQDKSGLPNDRFSAERPEGSISTLTIQRTEQRDSAMYRCASSPGTGSYEQYFGPGTRLTVT.